The 5 T cell receptor beta chains reported below all come from one sample, sequenced in a study of OX40 agonist ivuxolimab in advanced cancers. Assay: immunoSEQ multiplex PCR; the TCRdb copy retains only in-frame clones and omits some. Of more than 50,000 clones detected, about 88% appear once; the ten largest clones hold around 12%. This material consisted of CD4+ or CD8+ T cells sorted from blood, taken in a trial of the OX40 agonist ivuxolimab. The receptor source for this set is an adult with an advanced solid tumor such as melanoma, head and neck, liver or kidney cancer.

This clone was detected only once. The chain uses TRBV7-8 and TRBJ2-1, with 10 bases fitting TRBD2. V was pared by 3 bases and J by 5 bases, with 10 bases of the junction left unmatched. The length of the CDR3 is 17 residues. CDR1 SGHVS and CDR2 FQNEAQ come from the germline V gene. CDR3 nucleotides: TGTGCCAGCAGCTTCGGGACTAGCGACCCGGCAGACAATGAGCAGTTCTTC. It specifies CASSFGTSDPADNEQFF.

This clone was found once. The J gene is TRBJ2-7, the V gene TRBV4-1, with 8 bases lining up with TRBD1. J gave up 3 bases and V 3 bases, and 7 bases lay outside the gene matches. The CDR3 covers 15 residues. CDR1 MGHRA and CDR2 YSYEKL come from the germline V gene. The CDR3 reads CASSHTSGTGYEQYF. The CDR3, as DNA: TGCGCCAGCAGCCATACCTCCGGGACAGGCTACGAGCAGTACTTC.

V is TRBV19 and J is TRBJ2-3; TRBD1 aligns across 7 bases. This CDR3 is 14 amino acids long. After removal of 3 bases from V and 5 bases from J, the junction contained 5 bases not matched to a gene. Looked up from germline, CDR1 is LNHDA and CDR2 is SQIVND (reference sequence). CDR3 coding DNA: TGTGCCAGTAGTATCGTACAGGGGAGAGATACGCAGTATTTT. Its translation: CASSIVQGRDTQYF.

This rearrangement joins TRBV29-1 to TRBJ2-1; 11 bases map to TRBD2. In germline, CDR1 is SQVTM, CDR2 ANQGSEA. There are 14 residues in the CDR3. V dropped 3 bases and J dropped 7; count of bases not matched to a gene: 5. CDR3 DNA sequence: TGCAGCGTTGAGGTTAGCGGGAGGGCGAATGAGCAGTTCTTC. It codes for CSVEVSGRANEQFF.

J is TRBJ2-7 and V is TRBV7-6; D is perhaps TRBD2 (6 bases). V was trimmed by 5 bases and J by 4 bases, leaving 15 bases between them. The CDR3 runs 14 residues. In germline, CDR1 is SGHVS, CDR2 FNYEAQ. The CDR3 spells CASSLRGGGYEQYF. CDR3 bases: TGTGCCAGCAGCCTGAGGGGAGGAGGTTACGAGCAGTACTTC.